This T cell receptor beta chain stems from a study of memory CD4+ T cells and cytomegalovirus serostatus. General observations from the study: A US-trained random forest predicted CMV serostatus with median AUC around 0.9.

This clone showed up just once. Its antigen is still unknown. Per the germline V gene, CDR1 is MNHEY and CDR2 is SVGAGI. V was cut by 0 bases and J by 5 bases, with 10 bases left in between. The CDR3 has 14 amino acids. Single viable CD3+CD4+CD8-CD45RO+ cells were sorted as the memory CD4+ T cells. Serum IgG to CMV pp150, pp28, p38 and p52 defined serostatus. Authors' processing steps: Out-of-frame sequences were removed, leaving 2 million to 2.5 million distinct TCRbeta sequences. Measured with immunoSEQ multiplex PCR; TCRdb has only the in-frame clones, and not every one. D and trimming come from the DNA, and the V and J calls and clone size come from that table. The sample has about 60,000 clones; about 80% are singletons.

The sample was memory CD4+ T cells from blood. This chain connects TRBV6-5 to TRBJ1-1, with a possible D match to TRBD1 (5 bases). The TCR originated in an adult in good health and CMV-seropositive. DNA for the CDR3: TGTGCCAGCAGTTACTCGTCGGGGGGAACTGAAGCTTTCTTT. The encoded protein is CASSYSSGGTEAFF.